The 15 T cell receptor beta chains listed next were all sequenced from one sample in a study of blood T cell repertoires in COVID-19. TCRdb's copy holds only in-frame clones and misses some; the assay was immunoSEQ multiplex PCR. The sample shows 95,000 to 150,000 clones, around three quarters of them seen only once. The source material was peripheral blood. These receptors were collected from a man between 35 and 55 years old with active or convalescent COVID-19.

The genes are TRBV4-1 and TRBJ2-2; 7 nucleotides agree with TRBD1. The trim removed 7 bases at V and 3 bases at J, leaving 5 bases unmatched. This CDR3 contains 14 residues. Germline values: CDR1 MGHRA, CDR2 YSYEKL. CDR3 amino acids: CASTETGYTGELFF. As DNA, the CDR3 is TGCGCCAGCACCGAGACAGGGTACACCGGGGAGCTGTTTTTT.

J is TRBJ2-1 and V is TRBV5-4; D might be TRBD2 (5 bases). Trimming cost V 0 bases and J 3 bases, with 10 bases left between them. This CDR3 is 15 amino acids long. The germline gives CDR1 SGHNT, CDR2 YYREEE (reference sequence). As DNA, the CDR3 is TGTGCCAGCAGCTTGGATGAGGGTTACTACAATGAGCAGTTCTTC. Its protein is CASSLDEGYYNEQFF.

Only a few counts were recorded for this clone. The chain recombines TRBV6-2 or TRBV6-3 with TRBJ2-2; TRBD2 agrees at 8 bases. V shed 2 bases and J 4 bases; nucleotides not matched to a gene: 0. This CDR3 region has 14 residues. Germline V gene lookup returns CDR1 MNHEY and CDR2 SVGEGT. The CDR3 protein is CASSYGTSTGELFF. CDR3 bases: TGTGCCAGCAGTTACGGGACTAGCACCGGGGAGCTGTTTTTT.

CDR3 in DNA: TGTGCCAGCAGCCCCAACTTCGGACAGGGAAACTATGGCTACACCTTC. Residues: CASSPNFGQGNYGYTF. This chain connects TRBV3-1 (or the pseudogene TRBV3-2) to TRBJ1-2; 8 nucleotides line up with TRBD1. The V segment lost 4 bases and the J segment 2 bases; nucleotides outside the gene matches: 9. Germline lookup yields CDR1 LGHDT and CDR2 YNNKEL (reference sequence). The CDR3 is 16 amino acids.

J is TRBJ2-7 and V is TRBV3-1 (or the pseudogene TRBV3-2); D may be TRBD2 (7 bases). This CDR3 is 18 amino acids long. The ends were cut back, 1 base at V and 0 bases at J, with 19 bases in the middle. The germline V gene has CDR1 LGHDT and CDR2 YNNKEL (reference sequence). This CDR3 is CASSQALTGGRSSYEQYF. The CDR3 DNA reads as TGTGCCAGCAGCCAAGCCCTGACGGGGGGCAGGAGCTCCTACGAGCAGTACTTC.

In this sample, this clone turned up a few times. J is TRBJ1-2 and V is TRBV7-2, with 11 bases matching TRBD1. The V segment lost 4 bases and the J segment 10 bases; nucleotides outside the gene matches: 5. The CDR3 loop spans 13 amino acids. Germline-derived CDR1 and CDR2 are SGHTA and FQGNSA. The CDR3, as DNA: TGTGCCAGCAGCTCCCGGACAGGGGGCAACTACACCTTC. This encodes CASSSRTGGNYTF.

The V gene is TRBV12-5, the J gene TRBJ1-1; D remains ambiguous. CDR1 is LGHNT and CDR2 is FRNRAP in the germline V gene. This CDR3 comprises 12 residues. Trimming shortened V by 7 bases and J by 11 bases, and 17 bases separated the two germline ends. This chain's CDR3 is CASVSVGTRAFF. In nucleotides, the CDR3 is TGTGCTAGTGTTTCCGTTGGTACGAGGGCTTTCTTT.

This clone has just one count. The chain combines TRBV4-2 with TRBJ2-7; TRBD2 agrees at 14 bases. CDR1 is LGHNA, CDR2 YNFKEQ, per germline. J lost 5 bases, V lost 4 bases, and 16 bases had no gene match. The CDR3 contains 19 residues. The CDR3 sequence is CASSPTFGLAGGRDDEQYF. In DNA, the CDR3 is TGTGCCAGCAGCCCAACATTCGGACTAGCGGGGGGTCGGGACGACGAGCAGTACTTC.

The rearrangement uses TRBV5-1 and TRBJ2-7; D is possibly TRBD2 (7 bases). Germline values: CDR1 SGHRS, CDR2 YFSETQ. V was shortened by 3 bases and J by 7 bases, with 14 bases between the two germline ends. The CDR3 length is 13 residues. The CDR3 DNA reads TGCGCCAGCAGCTCCGGGGGGCGGGGAGAGCAGTACTTC. This translates into CASSSGGRGEQYF.

In its sample, this clone was seen once. The chain employs TRBV29-1 and TRBJ2-5; possibly TRBD1 for D (6 bases). Germline CDR1 SQVTM, CDR2 ANQGSEA. The germline V and J ends were trimmed by 6 bases and 0 bases, with 11 bases remaining between them. The CDR3 contains 13 residues. The CDR3 protein is CSVRDTYQETQYF. The CDR3 nucleotides are TGCAGCGTGAGGGACACTTACCAAGAGACCCAGTACTTC.

The chain uses TRBV25-1 and TRBJ1-6; TRBD1 matches 9 bases. This CDR3 is 16 amino acids long. CDR1 and CDR2 from the germline V gene are MGHDK and SYGVNS. V shed 2 bases and J 6 bases; nucleotides not matched to a gene: 5. The CDR3 coding sequence is TGTGCCAGCAGTGAAGGGGACAGGGTCTTTAATTCACCCCTCCACTTT. It is translated as CASSEGDRVFNSPLHF.

The sample holds one count of this clone. Here the CDR3 DNA reads TGTGCCATGGGGGACAGGGGGAACACTGAAGCTTTCTTT. The encoded protein is CAMGDRGNTEAFF. This chain links TRBV10-3 with TRBJ1-1, with TRBD1 matching 10 bases. V gave up 9 bases and J gave up 1 base; unmatched junction bases: 2. CDR1 is ENHRY and CDR2 is SYGVKD in the germline V gene. The CDR3 consists of 13 residues.

The rearrangement links TRBV15 to TRBJ2-1; the D gene is possibly TRBD2 (7 bases). Germline-derived CDR1 and CDR2 are LNHNV and YYDKDF (reference sequence). This CDR3 spans 12 amino acids. V was shortened by 3 bases and J by 14 bases, with 14 bases between the two germline ends. The CDR3 is CATSRGGRGEFF. CDR3 nucleotide sequence: TGTGCCACCAGCAGGGGGGGGCGGGGCGAGTTCTTC.

To note about this clone: Compared with germline, one end of the junction differs, possibly owing to a read error. The chain carries TRBV11-3 and TRBJ2-1, with 9 bases matching TRBD1. The CDR3 has 13 amino acids. From germline, CDR1 is SGHNT and CDR2 YENEEA. The CDR3 region is CASSINRDREPFF. CDR3 DNA: TGTGCCAGCAGCATAAACCGGGACAGGGAGCCGTTCTTC.

This chain uses TRBV30 with TRBJ2-1; D possibly corresponds to TRBD1 (5 bases). V lost 1 base to trimming and J lost 4 bases, with 17 bases between them. The CDR3 has 16 amino acids. CDR1 GTSNPN and CDR2 SVGIG come from the germline V gene (reference sequence). The DNA for the CDR3 is TGTGCCTGGAGTGAGGCAGGGTCCCCTTCTTACAATGAGCAGTTCTTC. It yields the protein CAWSEAGSPSYNEQFF.